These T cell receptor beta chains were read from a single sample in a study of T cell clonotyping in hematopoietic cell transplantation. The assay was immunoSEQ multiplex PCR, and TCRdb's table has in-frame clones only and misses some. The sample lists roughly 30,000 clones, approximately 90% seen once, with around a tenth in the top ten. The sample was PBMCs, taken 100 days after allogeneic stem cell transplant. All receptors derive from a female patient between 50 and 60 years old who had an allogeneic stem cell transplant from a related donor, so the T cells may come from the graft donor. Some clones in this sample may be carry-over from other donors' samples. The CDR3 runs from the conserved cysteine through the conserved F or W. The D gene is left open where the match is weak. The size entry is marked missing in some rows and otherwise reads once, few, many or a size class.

CDR3nt: TGTGCCAGCAGCTATGGGCACGTGGGGGCCGGGGAGCTGTTTTTT; CDR3aa: CASSYGHVGAGELFF; j_gene: TRBJ2-2; v_gene: TRBV7-3; d_gene: -; abundance: -
CDR3nt: TGCAGCGTTGACCTCAAGAGTCTTACTAGCACAGATACGCAGTATTTT; CDR3aa: CSVDLKSLTSTDTQYF; j_gene: TRBJ2-3; v_gene: TRBV29-1; d_gene: -; abundance: -
CDR3nt: TGTGCCAGCAGTTTAATGGGCAGAAACACTGAAGCTTTCTTT; CDR3aa: CASSLMGRNTEAFF; j_gene: TRBJ1-1; v_gene: TRBV7-3; d_gene: -; abundance: once
CDR3nt: TGTGCCAGTAGTGGACAGGTATCCTCCTACGAGCAGTACTTC; CDR3aa: CASSGQVSSYEQYF; j_gene: TRBJ2-7; v_gene: TRBV19; d_gene: TRBD1; abundance: -
CDR3nt: TGTGCCAGCAGCCTAAGGACGGGAGGACGTGAAAAACTGTTTTTT; CDR3aa: CASSLRTGGREKLFF; j_gene: TRBJ1-4; v_gene: TRBV14; d_gene: -; abundance: -
CDR3nt: TGTGCCAGCAGCAAAAGGGTTGGAGGCAATCAGCCCCAGCATTTT; CDR3aa: CASSKRVGGNQPQHF; j_gene: TRBJ1-5; v_gene: TRBV21-1; d_gene: -; abundance: -
CDR3nt: TGTGCCAGTGGTCTCCTTTTGCCAGGTCTCGACGAGCAGTACTTC; CDR3aa: CASGLLLPGLDEQYF; j_gene: TRBJ2-7; v_gene: TRBV11-2; d_gene: -; abundance: -
CDR3nt: TGTGCCAGCAGCTTAACGCGGGGTTCTAACAATGAGCAGTTCTTC; CDR3aa: CASSLTRGSNNEQFF; j_gene: TRBJ2-1; v_gene: TRBV7-3; d_gene: -; abundance: few
CDR3nt: TGCAGTGCTAGAACAGGGGATACGCAGTATTTT; CDR3aa: CSARTGDTQYF; j_gene: TRBJ2-3; v_gene: TRBV20-1; d_gene: -; abundance: -
CDR3nt: TGTGCCAGCAGTGAAGCGCTTTCTAGCGGGGGGGCGTGGAATGAGCAGTTCTTC; CDR3aa: CASSEALSSGGAWNEQFF; j_gene: TRBJ2-1; v_gene: TRBV2; d_gene: TRBD2; abundance: once
CDR3nt: TGTGCCAGCAGTCGGCGGACAGGTGAAGCTTTCTTT; CDR3aa: CASSRRTGEAFF; j_gene: TRBJ1-1; v_gene: TRBV2; d_gene: TRBD1; abundance: -
CDR3nt: TGTGCCAGCAGCTTGGCCGGGTCCTACGAGCAGTACTTC; CDR3aa: CASSLAGSYEQYF; j_gene: TRBJ2-7; v_gene: TRBV7-3; d_gene: -; abundance: -